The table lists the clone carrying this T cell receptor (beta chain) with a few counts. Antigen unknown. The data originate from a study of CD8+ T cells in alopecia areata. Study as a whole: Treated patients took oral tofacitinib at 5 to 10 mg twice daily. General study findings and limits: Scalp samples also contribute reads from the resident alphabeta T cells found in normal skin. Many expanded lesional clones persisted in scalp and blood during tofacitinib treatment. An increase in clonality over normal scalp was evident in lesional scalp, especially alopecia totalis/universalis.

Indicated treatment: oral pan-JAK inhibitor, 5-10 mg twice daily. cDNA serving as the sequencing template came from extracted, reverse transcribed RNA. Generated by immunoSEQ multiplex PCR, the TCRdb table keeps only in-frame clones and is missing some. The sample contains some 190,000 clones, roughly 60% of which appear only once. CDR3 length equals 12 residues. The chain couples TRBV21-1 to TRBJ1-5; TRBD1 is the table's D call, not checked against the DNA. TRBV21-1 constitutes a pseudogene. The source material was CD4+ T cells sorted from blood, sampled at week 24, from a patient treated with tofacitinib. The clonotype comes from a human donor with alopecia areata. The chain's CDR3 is CARGTDNQPQHF. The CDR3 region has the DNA TGTGCCAGGGGGACAGACAATCAGCCCCAGCATTTT.